This T cell receptor beta chain was observed in a study of blood T cell repertoires in COVID-19. The germline V gene has CDR1 GTSNPN and CDR2 SVGIG (reference sequence). V lost 8 bases, J lost 7 bases, and 15 bases lay in between. The CDR3 covers 13 residues. Sequencing was performed with immunoSEQ multiplex PCR; in TCRdb, only in-frame clones are kept and a portion is missing. The data contain over 250,000 clones, 88% of them singletons. This chain uses TRBV30 with TRBJ1-6; D gene unclear. The origin of this receptor is a woman aged 30 to 39 who had recovered from COVID-19. Sequencing was done on a sample of PBMCs or T cells enriched from blood (not recorded which). CDR3 nucleotide sequence: TGTGCCCGTCGGCCCAGAGGCAATTCACCCCTCCACTTT. The encoded protein is CARRPRGNSPLHF.